Detailed here is one T cell receptor (beta chain). Its antigen is not known. This sample was taken from a study of cytomegalovirus exposure and HLA in healthy donors. General study points: Earlier findings revealed that most TCR beta V segments proved productive either about 90% or about 30% of the time. In presence/absence analyses, roughly uniform sequencing depth across donors was assumed. By HLA locus, TCR association rates varied in a later analysis, with DRB1 showing the most and HLA-C the fewest.

The PCR made use of 60 Vbeta and 13 Jbeta primers. Libraries were prepared by immunoSEQ multiplex PCR; TCRdb keeps only in-frame clonotypes and omits some of them. The table shows roughly 77,000 clones, with 60% to 85% occurring only once. Trimming pared 8 bases from V and 7 bases from J, leaving 10 bases between. The germline CDR1 and CDR2 sequences are SGHRS and YFSETQ. The CDR3 extends over 11 amino acids. This rearrangement joins TRBV5-1 to TRBJ2-1, with a possible D match to TRBD2 (6 bases). This receptor was obtained from a man aged 40-50 years in good health and CMV-seronegative. The sample comprised PBMCs. Written as DNA, the CDR3 is TGCGCCAGTACAGGAGGGAATGAGCAGTTCTTC. Its protein product is CASTGGNEQFF.